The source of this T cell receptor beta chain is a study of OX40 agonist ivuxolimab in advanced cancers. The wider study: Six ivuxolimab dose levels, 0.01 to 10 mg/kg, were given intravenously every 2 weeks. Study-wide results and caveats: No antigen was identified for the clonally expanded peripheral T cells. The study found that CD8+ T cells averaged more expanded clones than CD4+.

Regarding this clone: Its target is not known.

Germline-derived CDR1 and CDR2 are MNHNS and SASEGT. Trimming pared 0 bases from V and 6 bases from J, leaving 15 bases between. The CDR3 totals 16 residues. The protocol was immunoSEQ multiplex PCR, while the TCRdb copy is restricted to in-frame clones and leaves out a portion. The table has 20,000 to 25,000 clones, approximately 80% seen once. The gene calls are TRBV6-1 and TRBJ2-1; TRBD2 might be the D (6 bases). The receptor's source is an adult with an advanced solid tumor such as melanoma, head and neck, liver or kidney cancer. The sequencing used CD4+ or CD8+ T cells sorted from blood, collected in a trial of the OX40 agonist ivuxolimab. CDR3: CASSEAGGPSFNEQFF. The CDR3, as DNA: TGTGCCAGCAGTGAAGCGGGGGGTCCTTCATTCAATGAGCAGTTCTTC.